What follows is one T cell receptor beta chain and its context. The protocol was immunoSEQ multiplex PCR, while the TCRdb copy is restricted to in-frame clones and leaves out a portion. The table shows 70,000 to 95,000 clones, with approximately 90% occurring only once. Germline V gene lookup returns CDR1 SGHTA and CDR2 FQGNSA. V was clipped by 2 bases and J by 5 bases; unmatched bases: 8. The length of the CDR3 is 16 residues. The data derive from a study of Tregs in tolerant kidney transplant recipients. The sample was Tregs from blood, taken before the transplant. The chain uses TRBV7-2 and TRBJ2-7; 11 bases agree with TRBD1. The source of this sequence is a human donor who received a combined kidney and bone marrow transplant. CDR3 protein: CASSLQGTGGVDEQYF. The DNA of the CDR3 is TGTGCCAGCAGCTTACAAGGGACAGGGGGAGTTGACGAGCAGTACTTC. The full variable domain, with the rest looked up from reference TRBV7-2 and TRBJ2-7, is GAGVSQSPSNKVTEKGKDVELRCDPISGHTALYWYRQSLGQGLEFLIYFQGNSAPDKSGLPSDRFSAERTGGSVSTLTIQRTQQEDSAVYLCASSLQGTGGVDEQYFGPGTRLTVT.